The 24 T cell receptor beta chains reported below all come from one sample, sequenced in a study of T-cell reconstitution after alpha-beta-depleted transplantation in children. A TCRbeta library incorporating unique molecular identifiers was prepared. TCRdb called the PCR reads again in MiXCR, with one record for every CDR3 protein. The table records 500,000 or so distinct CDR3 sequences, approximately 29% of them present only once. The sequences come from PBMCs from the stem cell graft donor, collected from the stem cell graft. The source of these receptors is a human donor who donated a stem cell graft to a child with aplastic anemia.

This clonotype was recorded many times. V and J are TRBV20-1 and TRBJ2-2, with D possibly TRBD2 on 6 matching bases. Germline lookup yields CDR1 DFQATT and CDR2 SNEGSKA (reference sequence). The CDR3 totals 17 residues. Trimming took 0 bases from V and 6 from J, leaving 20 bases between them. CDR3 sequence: CSARDDGGRIIAGELFF. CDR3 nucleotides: TGCAGTGCTAGAGATGATGGGGGGAGGATCATAGCCGGGGAGCTGTTTTTT.

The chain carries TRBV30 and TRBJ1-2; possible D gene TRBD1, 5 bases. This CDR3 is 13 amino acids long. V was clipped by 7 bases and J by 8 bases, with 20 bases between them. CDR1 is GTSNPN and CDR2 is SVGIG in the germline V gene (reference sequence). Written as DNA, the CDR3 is TGTGCCTCCCGGCGGGGGGGACTTTGGGGCTACACCTTC. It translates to CASRRGGLWGYTF.

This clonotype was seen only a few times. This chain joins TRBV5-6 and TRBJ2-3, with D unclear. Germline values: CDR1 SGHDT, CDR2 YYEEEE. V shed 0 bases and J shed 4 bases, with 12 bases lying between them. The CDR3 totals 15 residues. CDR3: CASSLAAGSPDTQYF. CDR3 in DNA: TGTGCCAGCAGCTTGGCCGCCGGCAGCCCAGATACGCAGTATTTT.

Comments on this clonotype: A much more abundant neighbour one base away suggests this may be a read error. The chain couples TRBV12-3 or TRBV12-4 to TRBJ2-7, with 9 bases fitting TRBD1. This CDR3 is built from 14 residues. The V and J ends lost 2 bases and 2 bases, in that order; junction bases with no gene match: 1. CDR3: CASSLRTGAYEQYF. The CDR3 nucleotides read TGTGCCAGCAGTTTACGGACAGGGGCCTACGAGCAGTACTTC.

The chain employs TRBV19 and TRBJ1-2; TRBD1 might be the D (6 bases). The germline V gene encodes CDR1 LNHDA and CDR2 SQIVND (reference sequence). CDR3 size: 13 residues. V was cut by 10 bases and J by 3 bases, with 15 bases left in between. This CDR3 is CATTRGGHYGYTF. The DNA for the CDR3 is TGTGCCACCACTCGGGGGGGGCACTATGGCTACACCTTC.

In nucleotides, the CDR3 is TGTGCCAGCAGCTTCCAGACTGGGCGCGCAGAGACCCAGTACTTC. Translated: CASSFQTGRAETQYF. The gene calls are TRBV7-2 and TRBJ2-5; no definite D call. Germline V gene data show CDR1 as SGHTA and CDR2 as FQGNSA. There are 15 residues in the CDR3. The ends were cut back, 3 bases at V and 4 bases at J, with 15 bases in the middle.

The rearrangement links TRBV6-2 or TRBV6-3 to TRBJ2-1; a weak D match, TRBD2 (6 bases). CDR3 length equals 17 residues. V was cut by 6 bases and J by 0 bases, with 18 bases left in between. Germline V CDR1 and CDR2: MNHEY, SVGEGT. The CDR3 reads CASSLEGPQSSYNEQFF. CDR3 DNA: TGTGCCAGCAGCCTGGAGGGCCCTCAGAGCTCCTACAATGAGCAGTTCTTC.

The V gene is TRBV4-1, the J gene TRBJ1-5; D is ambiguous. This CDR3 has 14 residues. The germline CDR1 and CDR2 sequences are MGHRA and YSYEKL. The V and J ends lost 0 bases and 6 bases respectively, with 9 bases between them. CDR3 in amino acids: CASSQDNAAQPQHF. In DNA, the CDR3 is TGCGCCAGCAGCCAAGATAATGCGGCTCAGCCCCAGCATTTT.

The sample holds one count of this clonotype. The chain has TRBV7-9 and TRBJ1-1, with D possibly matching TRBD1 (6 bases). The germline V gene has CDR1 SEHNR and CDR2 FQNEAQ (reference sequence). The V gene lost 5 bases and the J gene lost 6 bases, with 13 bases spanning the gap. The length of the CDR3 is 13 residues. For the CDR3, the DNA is TGTGCCAGCAGCCTAGGGGGGTGGGCTGAAGCTTTCTTT. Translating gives CASSLGGWAEAFF.

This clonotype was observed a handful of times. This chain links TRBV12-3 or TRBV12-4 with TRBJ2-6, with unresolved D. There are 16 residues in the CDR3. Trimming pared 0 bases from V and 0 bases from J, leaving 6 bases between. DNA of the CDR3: TGTGCCAGCAGTTTAGCAGTAACCTCTGGGGCCAACGTCCTGACTTTC. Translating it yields CASSLAVTSGANVLTF.

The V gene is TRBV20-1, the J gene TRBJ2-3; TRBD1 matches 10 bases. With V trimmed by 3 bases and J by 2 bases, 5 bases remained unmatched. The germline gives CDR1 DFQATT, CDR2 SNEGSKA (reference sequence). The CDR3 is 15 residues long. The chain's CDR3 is CSASGTGELTDTQYF. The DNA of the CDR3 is TGCAGTGCTAGCGGGACAGGGGAACTCACAGATACGCAGTATTTT.

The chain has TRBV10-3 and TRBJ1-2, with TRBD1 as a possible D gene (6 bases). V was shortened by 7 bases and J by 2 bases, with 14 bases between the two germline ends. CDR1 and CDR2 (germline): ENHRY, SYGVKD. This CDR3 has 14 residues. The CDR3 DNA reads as TGTGCCATCAAAGCAGGACAGTCAAACTATGGCTACACCTTC. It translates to CAIKAGQSNYGYTF.

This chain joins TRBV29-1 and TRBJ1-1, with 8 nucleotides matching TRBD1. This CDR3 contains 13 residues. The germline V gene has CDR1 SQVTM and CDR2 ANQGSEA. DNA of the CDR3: TGCAGTGCCGGACAGGGAAGAGGCACTGAAGCTTTCTTT. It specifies CSAGQGRGTEAFF. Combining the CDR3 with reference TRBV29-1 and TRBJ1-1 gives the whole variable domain SAVISQKPSRDICQRGTSLTIQCQVDSQVTMMFWYRQQPGQSLTLIATANQGSEATYESGFVIDKFPISRPNLTFSTLTVSNMSPEDSSIYLCSAGQGRGTEAFFGQGTRLTVV.

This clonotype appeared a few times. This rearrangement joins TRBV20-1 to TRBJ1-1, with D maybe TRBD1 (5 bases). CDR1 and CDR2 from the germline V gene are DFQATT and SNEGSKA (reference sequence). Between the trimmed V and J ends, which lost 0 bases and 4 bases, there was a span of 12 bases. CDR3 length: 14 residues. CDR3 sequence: CSARDGQGSTEAFF. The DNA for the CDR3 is TGCAGTGCTAGAGATGGGCAGGGCAGCACTGAAGCTTTCTTT.

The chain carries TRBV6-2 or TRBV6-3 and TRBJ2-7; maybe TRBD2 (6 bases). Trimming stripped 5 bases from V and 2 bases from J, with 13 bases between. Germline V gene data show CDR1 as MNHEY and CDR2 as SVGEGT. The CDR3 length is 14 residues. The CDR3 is CASSTSGLPYEQYV. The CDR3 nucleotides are TGTGCCAGCAGTACCTCGGGACTGCCCTACGAGCAGTACGTC.

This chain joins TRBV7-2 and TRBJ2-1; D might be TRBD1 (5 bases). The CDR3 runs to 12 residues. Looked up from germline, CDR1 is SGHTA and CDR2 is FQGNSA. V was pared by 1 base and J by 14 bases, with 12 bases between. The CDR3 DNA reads TGTGCCAGCAGCTTAGTTGGCTCCAGGGAGTTCTTC. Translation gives CASSLVGSREFF.

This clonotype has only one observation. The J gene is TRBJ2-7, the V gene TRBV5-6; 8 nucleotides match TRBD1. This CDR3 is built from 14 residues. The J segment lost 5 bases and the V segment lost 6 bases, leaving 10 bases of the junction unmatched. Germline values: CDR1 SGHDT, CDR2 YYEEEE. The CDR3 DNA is TGTGCCAGCACGTTCCGGGACAGGTTCCACGAGCAGTACTTC. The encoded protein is CASTFRDRFHEQYF.

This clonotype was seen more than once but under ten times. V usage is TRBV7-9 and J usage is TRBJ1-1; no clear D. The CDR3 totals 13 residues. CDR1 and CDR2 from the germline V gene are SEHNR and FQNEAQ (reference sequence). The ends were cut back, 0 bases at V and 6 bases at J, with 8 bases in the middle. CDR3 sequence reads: CASSLAQLAEAFF. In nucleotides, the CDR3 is TGTGCCAGCAGCTTAGCTCAGCTGGCTGAAGCTTTCTTT.

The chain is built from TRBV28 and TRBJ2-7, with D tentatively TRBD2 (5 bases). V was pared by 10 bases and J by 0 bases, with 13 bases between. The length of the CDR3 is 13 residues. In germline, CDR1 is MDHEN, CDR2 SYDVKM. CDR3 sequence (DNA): TGTGCCATCTCCACGGGGAGCTCCTACGAGCAGTACTTC. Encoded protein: CAISTGSSYEQYF.

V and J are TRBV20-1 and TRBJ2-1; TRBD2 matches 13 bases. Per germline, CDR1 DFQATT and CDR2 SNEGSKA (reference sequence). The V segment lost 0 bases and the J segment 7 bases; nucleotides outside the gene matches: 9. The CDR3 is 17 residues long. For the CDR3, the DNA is TGCAGTGCTAGAGATAGGACTAGCGGGAGCTTTCGGAATGAGCAGTTCTTC. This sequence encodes CSARDRTSGSFRNEQFF.

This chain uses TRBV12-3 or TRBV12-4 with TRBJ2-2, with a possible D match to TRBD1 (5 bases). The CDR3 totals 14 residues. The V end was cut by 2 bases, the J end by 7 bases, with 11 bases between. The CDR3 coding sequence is TGTGCCAGCAGTTTACAGGGTTTGGGCGGGGAGCTGTTTTTT. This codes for CASSLQGLGGELFF.

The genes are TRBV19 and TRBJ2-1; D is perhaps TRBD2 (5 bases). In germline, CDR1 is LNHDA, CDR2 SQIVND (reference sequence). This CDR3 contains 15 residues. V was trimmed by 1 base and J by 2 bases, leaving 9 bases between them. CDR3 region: CASSIAAGPYNEQFF. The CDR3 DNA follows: TGTGCCAGTAGTATAGCCGCGGGTCCCTACAATGAGCAGTTCTTC.

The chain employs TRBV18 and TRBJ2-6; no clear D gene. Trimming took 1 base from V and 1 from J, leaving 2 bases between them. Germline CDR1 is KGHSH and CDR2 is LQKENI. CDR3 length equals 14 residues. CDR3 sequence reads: CASSPQSGANVLTF. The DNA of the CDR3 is TGTGCCAGCTCACCACAATCTGGGGCCAACGTCCTGACTTTC.

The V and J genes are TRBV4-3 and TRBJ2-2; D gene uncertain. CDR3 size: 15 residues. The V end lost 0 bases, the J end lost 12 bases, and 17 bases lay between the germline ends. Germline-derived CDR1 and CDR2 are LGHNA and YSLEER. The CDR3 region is CASSQDLSAMFQLFF. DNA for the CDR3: TGCGCCAGCAGCCAAGATTTGAGCGCCATGTTTCAGCTGTTTTTT.